The 5 T cell receptor beta chains presented below share a single source sample, sequenced in a study of shared clonotypes between healthy human individuals. Generated by immunoSEQ multiplex PCR, the TCRdb table keeps only in-frame clones and is missing some. The profile shows 550,000 to 650,000 clones, 95% to 96% of them singletons. It was CD45RO-negative cells, positively selected for CCR7, that made up naive CD8 cells, with terminally differentiated effector memory CD45RA+ cells excluded. The sample was naive CD8+ T cells sorted from blood. The receptors stem from a woman aged 30 to 39 in good health.

The chain employs TRBV6-1 and TRBJ1-5, with D possibly TRBD1 on 5 matching bases. This CDR3 has 14 residues. Trimming removed 1 base from V and 2 bases from J, with 6 bases in between. Germline CDR1 reads MNHNS; CDR2 reads SASEGT. CDR3: CASSEGGGNQPQHF. CDR3 nucleotide sequence: TGTGCCAGCAGTGAAGGGGGGGGCAATCAGCCCCAGCATTTT.

The CDR3 loop reads CASSSVRAGFLWQYF. CDR3 DNA sequence: TGTGCCAGCAGTTCGGTCAGGGCAGGTTTCCTATGGCAGTACTTC. J is TRBJ2-7 and V is TRBV28, with D maybe TRBD1 (5 bases). The CDR3 consists of 15 residues. Trimming took 4 bases from V and 9 from J, leaving 22 bases between them. The V gene's germline CDR1 is MDHEN and CDR2 SYDVKM.

V gene TRBV11-2 combines with J gene TRBJ2-5; D gene uncertain. CDR1 and CDR2 from the germline V gene are SGHAT and FQNNGV. This CDR3 spans 14 amino acids. V gave up 4 bases and J gave up 2 bases, with 11 bases separating them. The CDR3 region is CASSSRTQQETQYF. CDR3 nucleotides: TGTGCCAGCAGCTCACGGACGCAGCAAGAGACCCAGTACTTC.

V is TRBV21-1 and J is TRBJ2-7; the D call of TRBD2 is as the table states it, not checked on the DNA. TRBV21-1 is shown as a pseudogene. This CDR3 spans 18 amino acids. CDR3 residues: CASSKRGKTSGRIYEQYF. CDR3 DNA: TGTGCCAGCAGCAAAAGGGGGAAGACTAGCGGGAGAATCTACGAGCAGTACTTC.

This chain connects TRBV4-1 to TRBJ2-1, with 7 bases lining up with TRBD2. J was trimmed by 7 bases and V by 7 bases; bases with no gene match: 16. The CDR3 length is 16 residues. CDR1 and CDR2 from the germline V gene are MGHRA and YSYEKL. The CDR3 region has the DNA TGCGCCAGCACCCTTAATTGGGGGGGAGAGAGGAATGAGCAGTTCTTC. It is translated as CASTLNWGGERNEQFF.